This TCR beta chain was retrieved from a study of blood T cell repertoires in COVID-19. The assay was immunoSEQ multiplex PCR, and TCRdb's table has in-frame clones only and misses some. Found here are tens of thousands of clones, over 75% of them singletons; the top ten hold 4.5% to 5.5%. The CDR3 runs 19 residues. Germline V CDR1 and CDR2: LNHDA, SQIVND (reference sequence). With V trimmed by 7 bases and J by 2 bases, 15 bases remained unmatched. The receptor was derived from a man older than 75 in a cohort sampled during active COVID-19. Sequenced input: peripheral blood. The chain joins TRBV19 to TRBJ1-5; 12 bases line up with TRBD1. This CDR3 is CASTRRTGTGGAGNQPQHF. The CDR3, as DNA: TGTGCCAGTACCCGTCGCACCGGGACAGGGGGCGCAGGCAATCAGCCCCAGCATTTT.